The present TCR beta chain was sequenced within a study of stem cell transplantation in POMP-related autoinflammatory disease. About this clone: The antigen is unknown.

Profiled with immunoSEQ multiplex PCR; TCRdb holds only in-frame clones, not every one. This sample carries tens of thousands of clones, roughly 91% of them seen once, and the ten largest clones take 0.5% to 0.85%. V shed 1 base and J shed 3 bases, with 16 bases lying between them. The germline CDR1 and CDR2 sequences are LGHDT and YNNKEL (reference sequence). The CDR3 covers 17 residues. Whole-study results and caveats: Across all analyzed T-cell subsets, patients with PRAID tended toward reduced diversity and increased clonality.

The starting material was CD4+ T cells from PBMCs, obtained after stem cell transplantation. This sequence was found in a human patient with POMP-related autoinflammation and immune dysregulation (PRAID). Some T cells could come from the graft donor. This sequence joins TRBV3-1 (or the pseudogene TRBV3-2) and TRBJ1-5, with D maybe TRBD1 (6 bases). The DNA for the CDR3 is TGTGCCAGCAGCCAAGGTTCCCACAGGGACGTCAATCAGCCCCAGCATTTT. Protein: CASSQGSHRDVNQPQHF.